This T cell receptor beta chain was obtained from a study of cytomegalovirus exposure and HLA in healthy donors. CDR1 and CDR2 from the germline V gene are MDHEN and SYDVKM. CDR3 size: 17 residues. V shed 6 bases, J shed 3 bases, and the junction held 14 bases outside the gene matches. The primer mix had 60 Vbeta and 13 Jbeta primers. Method: immunoSEQ multiplex PCR; TCRdb's copy keeps in-frame clones and lacks some. The sample includes tens of thousands of clones, around 79% of them seen just once. The study's findings and limits: Only CMV serostatus was available as immune exposure information. A previous analysis found most TCR beta V segments productive roughly 87% or roughly 30% of the time. It is likely that the observed cluster of highly shared sequence variants was a sequencing artifact. Associated with cytomegalovirus, according to the listing, were some 150 TCR beta chains.

Points on this clone: What it binds is unknown.

The sequenced material came from PBMCs. This sequence originates from a man between 18 and 29 years old in good health and CMV-seropositive. The chain is built from TRBV28 and TRBJ2-3, with 8 positions matching TRBD2. The CDR3 sequence: CASSRPSGGRKTDTQYF. The CDR3 coding sequence is TGTGCCAGCAGCCGTCCCAGCGGCGGGAGGAAGACAGATACGCAGTATTTT.